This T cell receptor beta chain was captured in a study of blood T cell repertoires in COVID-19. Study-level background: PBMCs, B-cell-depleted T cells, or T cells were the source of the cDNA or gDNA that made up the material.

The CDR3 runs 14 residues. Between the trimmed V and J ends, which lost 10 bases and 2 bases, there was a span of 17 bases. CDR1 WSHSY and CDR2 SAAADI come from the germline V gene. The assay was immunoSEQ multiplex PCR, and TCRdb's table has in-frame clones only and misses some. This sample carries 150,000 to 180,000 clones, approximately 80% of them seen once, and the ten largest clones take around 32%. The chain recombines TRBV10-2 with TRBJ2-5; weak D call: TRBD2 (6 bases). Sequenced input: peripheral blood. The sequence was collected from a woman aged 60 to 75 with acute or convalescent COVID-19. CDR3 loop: CATRESGRQETQYF. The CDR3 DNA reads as TGCGCCACCAGGGAGTCAGGGAGGCAAGAGACCCAGTACTTC.